A single sample gave rise to the 10 T cell receptor beta chains below, sequenced in a study of T cells after posttransplantation cyclophosphamide. Busulfan-fludarabine conditioning, marrow transplant, and cyclophosphamide on days +3 and +4 were administered. The data were produced by immunoSEQ multiplex PCR, yet TCRdb's version contains in-frame clones alone and is incomplete. Singletons are absent from the sample, which has more than 8,500 clones. Specimen: PBMCs, collected about 350 days after allogeneic stem cell transplant with posttransplant cyclophosphamide. Source of these receptors: a male patient aged 50 or older who received an allogeneic stem cell transplant from a related donor and was CMV-positive. Some T cells may trace back to the graft donor.

The chain couples TRBV27 to TRBJ1-2, with no clear D. Per germline, CDR1 MNHEY and CDR2 SMNVEV (reference sequence). The V end lost 3 bases, the J end lost 4 bases, and 21 bases lay between the germline ends. The CDR3 length is 17 residues. The CDR3 here is CASSLVPPSGWFYGYTF. DNA for the CDR3: TGTGCCAGCAGTTTGGTCCCTCCTTCAGGTTGGTTCTATGGCTACACCTTC.

This clone was counted at least ten times. The chain uses TRBV7-2 and TRBJ2-7; D perhaps matches TRBD1 (6 bases). V shed 3 bases and J shed 2 bases, with 11 bases lying between them. Germline values: CDR1 SGHTA, CDR2 FQGNSA. This CDR3 comprises 14 residues. CDR3 DNA: TGTGCCAGCAGCTTTGCACAGGGACCCTACGAGCAGTACTTC. Protein product: CASSFAQGPYEQYF.

The table lists this clone with many counts. The chain has TRBV5-4 and TRBJ2-3, with 10 bases aligning to TRBD2. The germline V gene has CDR1 SGHNT and CDR2 YYREEE (reference sequence). V lost 1 base to trimming and J lost 4 bases; unmatched junction nucleotides: 6. The CDR3 covers 16 residues. CDR3 in DNA: TGTGCCAGCAGCTTGCAGCGGGGGGGCGGAGCAGATACGCAGTATTTT. As protein: CASSLQRGGGADTQYF.

This clone was seen ten or more times. The rearrangement uses TRBV7-9 and TRBJ1-1, with 8 positions matching TRBD1. The germline V gene encodes CDR1 SEHNR and CDR2 FQNEAQ (reference sequence). J lost 7 bases, V lost 5 bases, and 18 bases had no gene match. The CDR3 is made up of 17 amino acids. In DNA form, the CDR3 reads TGTGCCAGCAGCCGCCACCTAAACCCCAGGGGGCTAAGTGAAGCTTTCTTT. Translating it yields CASSRHLNPRGLSEAFF.

The sample holds many counts of this clone. The V gene is TRBV19, the J gene TRBJ2-5; possibly TRBD2 for D (7 bases). The V end lost 3 bases, the J end lost 9 bases, and 17 bases lay between the germline ends. The CDR3 is 14 amino acids. From germline, CDR1 is LNHDA and CDR2 SQIVND (reference sequence). CDR3 in amino acids: CASSMGGLFAAQYF. In DNA form, the CDR3 reads TGTGCCAGTAGTATGGGGGGGCTCTTCGCGGCCCAGTACTTC.

This clone was seen repeatedly, ten times or more. CDR3 amino acids: CASRRGSGNTIYF. CDR3 nucleotides: TGTGCCAGCAGGAGAGGCTCTGGAAACACCATATATTTT. V gene TRBV6-5 combines with J gene TRBJ1-3; D is undetermined. Deletions cut 6 bases from V and 0 bases from J, with 6 bases between. Germline CDR1 and CDR2: MNHEY and SVGAGI. This CDR3 is built from 13 residues.

This clone was detected many times. The rearrangement joins TRBV7-9 to TRBJ2-2, with 12 bases that match TRBD1. CDR3 size: 17 residues. CDR1 and CDR2 (germline): SEHNR, FQNEAQ (reference sequence). J gave up 6 bases and V 4 bases, and 9 bases lay outside the gene matches. The CDR3 spells CASSSRDRGLGAGELFF. The CDR3 coding sequence is TGTGCCAGCAGCTCCCGGGACAGGGGGCTTGGCGCCGGGGAGCTGTTTTTT.

The table lists this clone with many counts. V gene TRBV7-9 combines with J gene TRBJ1-2; a possible D gene is TRBD1 (6 bases). CDR1 and CDR2 from the germline V gene are SEHNR and FQNEAQ (reference sequence). Between the trimmed V and J ends, which lost 2 bases and 6 bases, there was a span of 10 bases. The CDR3 consists of 13 residues. CDR3 in amino acids: CASSLHRDDGYTF. The CDR3 DNA is TGTGCCAGCAGCTTACACAGGGATGATGGCTACACCTTC.

This clone showed up many times. The J gene is TRBJ2-2, the V gene TRBV5-5; 13 bases are shared with TRBD2. The CDR3 consists of 14 residues. Germline V lookup: CDR1 SGHKS, CDR2 YYEKEE (reference sequence). Trimming removed 7 bases from V and 5 bases from J; junction bases left unmatched: 2. As DNA, the CDR3 is TGTGCCAGCCAGGGACTAGCGGGAACCGGGGAGCTGTTTTTT. Translation gives CASQGLAGTGELFF.

This clone came up many times. CDR3 in DNA: TGTGCCAGTAGTCCCGGGACTAGTGTGGTTAGACACGAGCAGTACTTC. Translated: CASSPGTSVVRHEQYF. The chain uses TRBV19 and TRBJ2-7, with 8 positions matching TRBD2. CDR3 length: 16 amino acids. V dropped 5 bases and J dropped 5; count of bases not matched to a gene: 14. Germline values: CDR1 LNHDA, CDR2 SQIVND (reference sequence).